The 32 T cell receptor beta chains presented below share a single source sample, sequenced in a study of blood T cell repertoires in COVID-19. Generated by immunoSEQ multiplex PCR, the TCRdb table keeps only in-frame clones and is missing some. This sample has 150,000 or so clones; 75% to 90% occur once, and the top ten carry 13%. Sequencing was carried out using peripheral blood. The receptors here all came from a man in his late teens or twenties with COVID-19, enrolled during active disease.

V gene TRBV19 combines with J gene TRBJ1-1, with TRBD1 identical over 9 bases. This CDR3 comprises 14 residues. Germline lookup yields CDR1 LNHDA and CDR2 SQIVND (reference sequence). V trimming: 4 bases; J trimming: 9 bases; junction bases outside the gene matches: 9. The CDR3 nucleotides read TGTGCCAGTAGTAGCCCGGGACAGGGTGCCCAAGCTTTCTTT. Translated: CASSSPGQGAQAFF.

The rearrangement joins TRBV19 to TRBJ1-4, with TRBD1 identical over 9 bases. V shed 8 bases, J shed 7 bases, and the junction held 8 bases outside the gene matches. The germline gives CDR1 LNHDA, CDR2 SQIVND (reference sequence). The CDR3 is 14 amino acids. The CDR3 bases are TGTGCCAGTTGGGGGACAGGGCGACCTGAAAAACTGTTTTTT. This codes for CASWGTGRPEKLFF.

The gene calls are TRBV29-1 and TRBJ1-1; no reliable D call. Germline values: CDR1 SQVTM, CDR2 ANQGSEA. V was cut by 6 bases and J by 4 bases, with 15 bases left in between. This CDR3 comprises 13 residues. The CDR3 DNA reads as TGCAGCGTCAGAAGAGGGCAGGTCACTGAAGCTTTCTTT. Its translation: CSVRRGQVTEAFF.

J is TRBJ2-5 and V is TRBV9, with 7 bases that match TRBD1. Losses at the gene ends were 4 bases for V and 4 bases for J; bases not matched to a gene: 7. CDR3 length: 14 residues. Per the germline V gene, CDR1 is SGDLS and CDR2 is YYNGEE. CDR3 amino acids: CASSPRGTVETQYF. The CDR3 DNA reads TGTGCCAGCAGCCCACGAGGGACAGTAGAGACCCAGTACTTC.

The rearrangement joins TRBV28 to TRBJ2-5; no clear D gene. V dropped 10 bases and J dropped 1 base, with 13 bases sitting between them. Germline V CDR1 and CDR2: MDHEN, SYDVKM. The CDR3 length is 13 residues. For the CDR3, the DNA is TGTGCCACCTCAGCGAGGTCCCAAGAGACCCAGTACTTC. Translating gives CATSARSQETQYF. Drawing the rest from reference TRBV28 and TRBJ2-5, the complete variable domain is DVKVTQSSRYLVKRTGEKVFLECVQDMDHENMFWYRQDPGLGLRLIYFSYDVKMKEKGDIPEGYSVSREKKERFSLILESASTNQTSMYLCATSARSQETQYFGPGTRLLVL.

This chain's CDR3 is CASSLALAGGSNTGELFF. The DNA for the CDR3 is TGTGCCAGCAGCTTGGCACTAGCGGGAGGATCGAACACCGGGGAGCTGTTTTTT. This chain links TRBV5-6 with TRBJ2-2; TRBD2 matches 12 bases. V shed 0 bases, J shed 0 bases, and the junction held 3 bases outside the gene matches. The CDR3 runs 18 residues. CDR1 is SGHDT, CDR2 YYEEEE, per germline.

The genes are TRBV6-1 and TRBJ1-1; no reliable D call. V was pared by 6 bases and J by 3 bases, with 11 bases between. The CDR3 spans 13 residues. Germline CDR1 reads MNHNS; CDR2 reads SASEGT. The CDR3: CASSSGFYTEAFF. For the CDR3, the DNA is TGTGCCAGCAGCTCAGGATTCTACACTGAAGCTTTCTTT.

The genes are TRBV6-4 and TRBJ2-2; 8 bases fit TRBD2. The ends lost 0 bases at V and 1 base at J; junction bases unmatched: 1. The germline gives CDR1 MRHNA, CDR2 SNTAGT. There are 16 residues in the CDR3. The CDR3 DNA reads as TGTGCCAGCAGTGACTCCCTAGCGGGGAACACCGGGGAGCTGTTTTTT. This translates into CASSDSLAGNTGELFF.

The J gene is TRBJ2-1, the V gene TRBV28; 7 bases line up with TRBD2. Germline loops: CDR1 MDHEN, CDR2 SYDVKM. The CDR3 spans 16 residues. V gave up 6 bases and J gave up 2 bases; unmatched junction bases: 10. Here the CDR3 reads CASRPSSGTAYNEQFF. DNA of the CDR3: TGTGCCAGCAGACCTTCTAGCGGAACAGCCTACAATGAGCAGTTCTTC.

The chain recombines TRBV2 with TRBJ2-7, with D unresolved. The CDR3 is made up of 11 amino acids. With 6 bases removed from V and 0 bases from J, the gap between germline ends came to 3 bases. CDR1 and CDR2 from the germline V gene are SNHLY and FYNNEI. The CDR3 DNA is TGTGCCAGCAGGGCCTCCTACGAGCAGTACTTC. Residues: CASRASYEQYF.

The chain links TRBV19 to TRBJ2-2; 9 bases align to TRBD1. The CDR3 loop spans 14 amino acids. J lost 5 bases, V lost 6 bases, and 4 bases had no gene match. CDR1 is LNHDA and CDR2 is SQIVND in the germline V gene (reference sequence). Here the CDR3 DNA reads TGTGCCAGTAGGACAGGGGGTTCGACCGGGGAGCTGTTTTTT. It is translated as CASRTGGSTGELFF.

CDR3 DNA sequence: TGTGCCAGCAGCTTAGGGGACAGGTTTGAAGAGACCCAGTACTTC. This codes for CASSLGDRFEETQYF. The rearrangement uses TRBV7-2 and TRBJ2-5; 8 bases fit TRBD1. Germline V CDR1 and CDR2: SGHTA, FQGNSA. This CDR3 has 15 amino acids. V lost 1 base, J lost 3 bases, and 4 bases stayed unmatched.

The V gene is TRBV7-5, the J gene TRBJ2-1; whether TRBD2, the table's D call, matches the DNA was not checked. TRBV7-5 has pseudogene status. The CDR3 spans 14 residues. CDR3 DNA: TGTGCCAGAAGCCCTGGTGGAGCCTACAATGAGCAGTTCTTC. Translating it yields CARSPGGAYNEQFF.

The chain recombines TRBV28 with TRBJ2-1; 9 bases agree with TRBD2. Germline CDR1 and CDR2: MDHEN and SYDVKM. V trimming: 6 bases; J trimming: 3 bases; junction bases outside the gene matches: 6. This CDR3 has 15 amino acids. CDR3 sequence (DNA): TGTGCCAGCAGCCTCGGGACTAGCAACTACAATGAGCAGTTCTTC. As protein: CASSLGTSNYNEQFF.

The gene calls are TRBV28 and TRBJ1-6; TRBD1 is a possible D gene (6 bases). CDR3 length: 14 amino acids. CDR1 is MDHEN and CDR2 is SYDVKM in the germline V gene. Trimming left V 5 bases short and J 6 bases short, with 11 bases between. The DNA of the CDR3 is TGTGCCAGCAGTACAGGGTTTACTAATTCACCCCTCCACTTT. Translating it yields CASSTGFTNSPLHF.

This chain links TRBV19 with TRBJ1-6; D is perhaps TRBD1 (6 bases). With 6 bases removed from V and 7 bases from J, the gap between germline ends came to 16 bases. This CDR3 comprises 15 residues. Germline V gene sequence: CDR1 LNHDA, CDR2 SQIVND (reference sequence). The CDR3 DNA reads as TGTGCCAGTAGGGCAGGGGATTCGTGGAATTCACCCCTCCACTTT. Its translation: CASRAGDSWNSPLHF.

This clone was recorded only once. Mismatch with germline at one junction end may stem from a read error. This chain connects TRBV19 to TRBJ1-4, with TRBD1 matching 8 bases. The CDR3 is 18 amino acids. Germline CDR1 reads LNHDA; CDR2 reads SQIVND (reference sequence). CDR3 nucleotides: TGTGCCAGTAGTATCCTCGGGACAGGCCTCACGGCTAATGAAAAACTGCTTTTT. Translating it yields CASSILGTGLTANEKLLF.

This chain links TRBV4-2 with TRBJ1-4; D possibly corresponds to TRBD1 (6 bases). V gave up 1 base and J gave up 0 bases, with 15 bases separating them. The length of the CDR3 is 18 residues. Germline-derived CDR1 and CDR2 are LGHNA and YNFKEQ. The CDR3 loop is CASSQVVPGTSTNEKLFF. In DNA, the CDR3 is TGTGCCAGCAGCCAAGTAGTCCCTGGGACATCAACTAATGAAAAACTGTTTTTT.

J is TRBJ2-1 and V is TRBV29-1; 8 nucleotides match TRBD2. CDR3 length equals 15 residues. The junction had 12 bases not matched to a gene; V was cut back by 6 bases and J by 5 bases. Germline values: CDR1 SQVTM, CDR2 ANQGSEA. This CDR3 is CSVGLAGRWDNEQFF. DNA of the CDR3: TGCAGCGTGGGGTTAGCGGGAAGGTGGGACAATGAGCAGTTCTTC.

This chain connects TRBV9 to TRBJ2-3; possible D gene TRBD1, 6 bases. Germline-derived CDR1 and CDR2 are SGDLS and YYNGEE. The CDR3 sequence is 17 residues long. The V and J ends lost 3 bases and 2 bases respectively, with 19 bases between them. CDR3 sequence reads: CASSATHQGYPTDTQYF. The DNA for the CDR3 is TGTGCCAGCAGCGCAACCCATCAGGGGTATCCCACAGATACGCAGTATTTT.

In DNA, the CDR3 is TGTGCCAGCAGCCAATTGAGGCTCATGAACACTGAAGCTTTCTTT. Translating it yields CASSQLRLMNTEAFF. The chain uses TRBV28 and TRBJ1-1, with D unresolved. Germline values: CDR1 MDHEN, CDR2 SYDVKM. CDR3 length: 15 amino acids. Trimming pared 6 bases from V and 0 bases from J, leaving 14 bases between. The complete variable domain, with remaining parts taken from reference TRBV28 and TRBJ1-1, reads DVKVTQSSRYLVKRTGEKVFLECVQDMDHENMFWYRQDPGLGLRLIYFSYDVKMKEKGDIPEGYSVSREKKERFSLILESASTNQTSMYLCASSQLRLMNTEAFFGQGTRLTVV.

The rearrangement links TRBV4-2 to TRBJ1-3, with D perhaps matching TRBD1 (5 bases). V was clipped by 3 bases and J by 0 bases, with 6 bases between them. This CDR3 has 14 amino acids. Per germline, CDR1 LGHNA and CDR2 YNFKEQ. The CDR3 sequence: CASSQDISGNTIYF. In DNA form, the CDR3 reads TGTGCCAGCAGCCAGGACATCTCTGGAAACACCATATATTTT.

For this clone: One end of the junction fails to match germline, which may point to a read error. This rearrangement joins TRBV9 to TRBJ2-2; 9 nucleotides align to TRBD2. The CDR3 loop spans 16 amino acids. Germline lookup yields CDR1 SGDLS and CDR2 YYNGEE. The CDR3 here is CASSVGPSGNAGELFF. The CDR3 nucleotides read TGTGCCAGCAGCGTAGGCCCTAGCGGGAACGCCGGGGAGCTGTTTTTT.

This clone was counted once. The rearrangement uses TRBV5-6 and TRBJ1-5; 8 bases are a match to TRBD1. The germline V gene encodes CDR1 SGHDT and CDR2 YYEEEE. V lost 0 bases and J lost 1; bases outside the gene matches: 0. The CDR3 sequence is 15 residues long. The chain's CDR3 is CASSLGTGSNQPQHF. The CDR3 DNA reads as TGTGCCAGCAGCTTGGGGACAGGGAGCAATCAGCCCCAGCATTTT.

V is TRBV7-2 and J is TRBJ2-1; possible D gene TRBD2, 5 bases. Germline CDR1 is SGHTA and CDR2 is FQGNSA. V was cut by 3 bases and J by 6 bases, with 15 bases left in between. This CDR3 has 15 residues. The CDR3 here is CASSFGESAPNEQFF. The CDR3 DNA sequence: TGTGCCAGCAGCTTCGGGGAATCAGCGCCCAATGAGCAGTTCTTC.

This chain connects TRBV27 to TRBJ2-7, with 7 bases identical to TRBD2. CDR1 and CDR2 from the germline V gene are MNHEY and SMNVEV (reference sequence). V lost 3 bases and J lost 5; bases outside the gene matches: 7. The CDR3 length is 14 residues. CDR3 region: CASSLVGGIDEQYF. The DNA of the CDR3 is TGTGCCAGCAGTTTGGTGGGGGGGATCGACGAGCAGTACTTC.

The gene calls are TRBV5-6 and TRBJ1-2; 9 bases line up with TRBD1. Per germline, CDR1 SGHDT and CDR2 YYEEEE. The V and J ends lost 0 bases and 3 bases, in that order; junction bases with no gene match: 6. This CDR3 is built from 16 residues. The CDR3: CASSLGARTGDYGYTF. The CDR3 DNA reads TGTGCCAGCAGCTTGGGGGCACGGACAGGGGACTATGGCTACACCTTC.

This chain links TRBV4-3 with TRBJ2-3, with 8 bases identical to TRBD1. CDR3 length: 18 amino acids. CDR1 and CDR2 from the germline V gene are LGHNA and YSLEER. After removal of 0 bases from V and 10 bases from J, the junction contained 18 bases not matched to a gene. The CDR3 DNA reads as TGCGCCAGCAGCCAAGATTGGACAGGGAGAACTATGAAGGGTGCGCAGTATTTT. Translated, it gives CASSQDWTGRTMKGAQYF.

This rearrangement joins TRBV6-2 or TRBV6-3 to TRBJ2-1, with no clear D. The CDR3 is 13 residues long. Trimming removed 2 bases from V and 11 bases from J, with 13 bases in between. The germline V gene has CDR1 MNHEY and CDR2 SVGEGT. The CDR3 bases are TGTGCCAGCAGTTACGACTCCGAAACAAAGCAGTTCTTC. Its protein product is CASSYDSETKQFF.

The rearrangement uses TRBV28 and TRBJ1-5; TRBD1 matches 7 bases. The CDR3 totals 17 residues. Trimming removed 4 bases from V and 4 bases from J; junction bases left unmatched: 13. The germline CDR1 and CDR2 sequences are MDHEN and SYDVKM. Here the CDR3 DNA reads TGTGCCAGCAGTTCAAACAGGGGAAGAGTGGAAAATCAGCCCCAGCATTTT. This gives the protein CASSSNRGRVENQPQHF.

This clone has just a few counts. V gene TRBV30 combines with J gene TRBJ2-7; TRBD1 agrees at 12 bases. The CDR3 is made up of 15 amino acids. After removal of 2 bases from V and 2 bases from J, the junction contained 4 bases not matched to a gene. Looked up from germline, CDR1 is GTSNPN and CDR2 is SVGIG (reference sequence). This chain's CDR3 is CAWSIGTGGPYEQYF. For the CDR3, the DNA is TGTGCCTGGAGTATCGGGACAGGGGGCCCCTACGAGCAGTACTTC.

This rearrangement joins TRBV6-2 or TRBV6-3 to TRBJ2-1, with 9 positions matching TRBD1. Unmatched junction bases numbered 9, after V lost 5 bases and J lost 10 bases. This CDR3 comprises 14 residues. Germline-derived CDR1 and CDR2 are MNHEY and SVGEGT. The CDR3 region is CASSKGTGIYEQFF. CDR3 nucleotide sequence: TGTGCCAGCAGTAAGGGGACAGGGATATACGAGCAGTTCTTC.